Below are 19 T cell receptor beta chains sequenced from a single sample in a study of blood T cell repertoires in COVID-19. The assay was immunoSEQ multiplex PCR, and TCRdb's table has in-frame clones only and misses some. The data contain hundreds of thousands of clones, about 87% of them seen just once; the ten biggest clones take up approximately 0.25%. Sample: peripheral blood. The receptors shown here come from a woman in her late teens or twenties with acute or convalescent COVID-19.

The chain couples TRBV14 to TRBJ2-5; 8 nucleotides line up with TRBD2. Losses at the gene ends were 6 bases for V and 2 bases for J; bases not matched to a gene: 8. Germline loops: CDR1 SGHDN, CDR2 FVKESK. The CDR3 totals 15 residues. CDR3 nucleotide sequence: TGTGCCAGCAGTCCCGGGAGGGGAGGTCAAGAGACCCAGTACTTC. It encodes CASSPGRGGQETQYF.

The chain recombines TRBV3-1 (or the pseudogene TRBV3-2) with TRBJ2-7, with TRBD2 matching 10 bases. The J segment lost 7 bases and the V segment lost 3 bases, leaving 9 bases of the junction unmatched. The CDR3 length is 15 residues. CDR1 is LGHDT and CDR2 is YNNKEL in the germline V gene (reference sequence). As DNA, the CDR3 is TGTGCCAGCAGCCACGTACTAGCGGGGCAGGGGGAGCAGTACTTC. This codes for CASSHVLAGQGEQYF.

The chain combines TRBV12-3 or TRBV12-4 with TRBJ1-1, with D unclear. Trimming removed 6 bases at V and 3 bases at J, with 5 bases between. CDR3 length: 11 amino acids. CDR3 loop: CASRLHTEAFF. CDR3 DNA sequence: TGTGCCAGCAGACTTCACACTGAAGCTTTCTTT.

The V and J genes are TRBV21-1 and TRBJ1-2. TRBV21-1 is tagged as a pseudogene. The CDR3 length is 13 residues. The CDR3 is CASSKYGPLGSTF. DNA for the CDR3: TGTGCCAGCAGCAAATACGGTCCATTGGGGAGCACCTTC.

V usage is TRBV27 and J usage is TRBJ1-2, with D possibly TRBD1 on 5 matching bases. Per the germline V gene, CDR1 is MNHEY and CDR2 is SMNVEV (reference sequence). The ends were cut back, 5 bases at V and 5 bases at J, with 18 bases in the middle. CDR3 length: 15 amino acids. The CDR3 sequence: CASSPRTSLWYGYTF. CDR3 nucleotide sequence: TGTGCCAGCAGTCCCCGGACATCTCTTTGGTATGGCTACACCTTC.

The chain is built from TRBV9 and TRBJ1-1, with 12 bases fitting TRBD1. The CDR3 has 16 residues. Germline-derived CDR1 and CDR2 are SGDLS and YYNGEE. The V gene end was trimmed by 3 bases and the J gene end by 5 bases; junction bases not matched to a gene: 8. The CDR3 protein is CASSATGQGARTEAFF. As DNA, the CDR3 is TGTGCCAGCAGCGCTACGGGACAGGGGGCGAGGACTGAAGCTTTCTTT.

This chain uses TRBV7-3 with TRBJ2-1; 8 positions match TRBD2. Germline V CDR1 and CDR2: SGHTA, FQGTGA. This CDR3 spans 15 amino acids. V lost 1 base, J lost 3 bases, and 2 bases stayed unmatched. CDR3 amino acids: CASSLKTSVYNEQFF. CDR3 DNA: TGTGCCAGCAGCTTAAAGACTAGCGTCTACAATGAGCAGTTCTTC.

This clone has just one count. The chain carries TRBV12-3 or TRBV12-4 and TRBJ1-5; no reliable D call. The germline V and J ends were trimmed by 6 bases and 6 bases, with 12 bases remaining between them. This CDR3 has 13 residues. The CDR3 sequence: CASSLGGPQPQHF. The CDR3 region has the DNA TGTGCCAGCAGCCTCGGAGGGCCTCAGCCCCAGCATTTT.

The V and J genes are TRBV7-8 and TRBJ1-2, with a tentative D call TRBD1 (5 bases). V dropped 1 base and J dropped 6 bases, with 12 bases sitting between them. This CDR3 is 14 amino acids long. Germline V gene lookup returns CDR1 SGHVS and CDR2 FQNEAQ. The CDR3 protein is CASSLGSGGNGYTF. CDR3 nucleotide sequence: TGTGCCAGCAGCTTAGGGTCCGGGGGAAATGGCTACACCTTC.

V and J are TRBV6-5 and TRBJ1-6; 10 bases match TRBD1. Germline CDR1 reads MNHEY; CDR2 reads SVGAGI. The CDR3 consists of 15 residues. Unmatched junction bases numbered 7, after V lost 4 bases and J lost 10 bases. This chain's CDR3 is CASSSPGTGVSPLHF. In nucleotides, the CDR3 is TGTGCCAGCAGTTCCCCCGGGACAGGGGTGTCACCCCTCCACTTT.

V gene TRBV5-4 combines with J gene TRBJ1-2, with 7 bases that match TRBD1. Germline values: CDR1 SGHNT, CDR2 YYREEE (reference sequence). With 2 bases clipped from V and 3 bases from J, the junction kept 1 base outside the gene matches. This CDR3 comprises 13 residues. CDR3 nucleotides: TGTGCCAGCAGCTTAGGGGGCTACTATGGCTACACCTTC. Translation gives CASSLGGYYGYTF.

The rearrangement uses TRBV12-3 or TRBV12-4 and TRBJ1-5; D is unclear. The CDR3 consists of 12 residues. Trimming took off 2 bases at V and 6 bases at J, with 5 bases between the two ends. The CDR3: CASSLFRQPQHF. CDR3 in DNA: TGTGCCAGCAGTTTATTCCGTCAGCCCCAGCATTTT.

This clone was observed once. J is TRBJ2-7 and V is TRBV11-2; 7 nucleotides match TRBD2. The V gene's germline CDR1 is SGHAT and CDR2 FQNNGV. The junction had 12 bases not matched to a gene; V was cut back by 5 bases and J by 5 bases. This CDR3 is 15 amino acids long. CDR3 amino acids: CASSPGRVGYDEQYF. The CDR3 bases are TGTGCCAGCAGCCCGGGGAGGGTCGGGTACGACGAGCAGTACTTC. Filled out from reference TRBV11-2 and TRBJ2-7, the complete variable domain reads EAGVAQSPRYKIIEKRQSVAFWCNPISGHATLYWYQQILGQGPKLLIQFQNNGVVDDSQLPKDRFSAERLKGVDSTLKIQPAKLEDSAVYLCASSPGRVGYDEQYFGPGTRLTVT.

Here the CDR3 reads CASSYPTSIYGYTF. The CDR3 DNA is TGTGCCAGCAGTTACCCTACCTCCATCTATGGCTACACCTTC. The chain is built from TRBV6-2 or TRBV6-3 and TRBJ1-2, with D uncertain. V was shortened by 2 bases and J by 4 bases, with 11 bases between the two germline ends. The V gene's germline CDR1 is MNHEY and CDR2 SVGEGT. This CDR3 has 14 residues.

V usage is TRBV21-1 and J usage is TRBJ1-1. TRBV21-1 is marked as a pseudogene. This CDR3 is 15 amino acids long. In DNA, the CDR3 is TGTGCCAGCAGCAAAAAGAGTTGTATGAACACTGAAGCTTTCTTT. This encodes CASSKKSCMNTEAFF.

The chain links TRBV3-1 (or the pseudogene TRBV3-2) to TRBJ1-6; 12 bases align to TRBD1. J gave up 6 bases and V 3 bases, and 3 bases lay outside the gene matches. The CDR3 is 16 residues long. Germline V gene lookup returns CDR1 LGHDT and CDR2 YNNKEL (reference sequence). The CDR3 nucleotides read TGTGCCAGCAGCCAGGGACAGGGGGCCGGTAATTCACCCCTCCACTTT. It is translated as CASSQGQGAGNSPLHF.

The chain has TRBV6-2 or TRBV6-3 and TRBJ1-2; D call uncertain. This CDR3 is 14 amino acids long. The V and J ends lost 5 bases and 4 bases respectively, with 14 bases between them. Germline V gene sequence: CDR1 MNHEY, CDR2 SVGEGT. The CDR3 DNA follows: TGTGCCAGCAGTGTCGGCAGGTGTTCCTATGGCTACACCTTC. The encoded protein is CASSVGRCSYGYTF.

The chain is built from TRBV15 and TRBJ2-7; 11 nucleotides line up with TRBD2. CDR1 is LNHNV, CDR2 YYDKDF, per germline (reference sequence). The CDR3 loop spans 15 amino acids. The trim removed 3 bases at V and 7 bases at J, leaving 8 bases unmatched. The CDR3 loop is CATSRTSGARGEQYF. The CDR3 region has the DNA TGTGCCACCAGCAGGACTAGCGGGGCAAGGGGAGAGCAGTACTTC.

The chain employs TRBV9 and TRBJ1-2, with 7 positions matching TRBD1. With V trimmed by 3 bases and J by 7 bases, 12 bases remained unmatched. The CDR3 is 15 residues long. Per the germline V gene, CDR1 is SGDLS and CDR2 is YYNGEE. The CDR3 coding sequence is TGTGCCAGCAGCGGTCGGCAGGGGGGAATTGGTGGCTACACCTTC. Translating gives CASSGRQGGIGGYTF.